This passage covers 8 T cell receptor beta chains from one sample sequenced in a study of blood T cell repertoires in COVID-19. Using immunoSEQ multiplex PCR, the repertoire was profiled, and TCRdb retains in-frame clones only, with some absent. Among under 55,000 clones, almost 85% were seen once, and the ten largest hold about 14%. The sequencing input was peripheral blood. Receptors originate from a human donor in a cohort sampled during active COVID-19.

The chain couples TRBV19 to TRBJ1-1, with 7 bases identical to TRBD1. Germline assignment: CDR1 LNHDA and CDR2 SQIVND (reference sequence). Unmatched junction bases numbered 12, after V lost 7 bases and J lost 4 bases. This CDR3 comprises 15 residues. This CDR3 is CASTKIGQGVTEAFF. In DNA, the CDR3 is TGTGCCAGTACTAAAATAGGGCAGGGGGTCACTGAAGCTTTCTTT.

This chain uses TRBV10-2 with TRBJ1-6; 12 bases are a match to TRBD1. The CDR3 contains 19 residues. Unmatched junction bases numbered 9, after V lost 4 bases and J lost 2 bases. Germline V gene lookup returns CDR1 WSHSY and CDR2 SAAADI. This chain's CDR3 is CASSAGTGGGRAYNSPLHF. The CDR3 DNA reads TGCGCCAGCAGTGCCGGGACAGGGGGCGGCAGGGCCTATAATTCACCCCTCCACTTT.

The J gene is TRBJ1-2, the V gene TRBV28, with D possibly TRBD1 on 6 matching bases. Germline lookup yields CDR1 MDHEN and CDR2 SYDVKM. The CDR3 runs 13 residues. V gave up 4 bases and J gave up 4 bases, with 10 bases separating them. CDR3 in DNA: TGTGCCAGCAGTTGGACAGCTCGCTATGGCTACACCTTC. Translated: CASSWTARYGYTF.

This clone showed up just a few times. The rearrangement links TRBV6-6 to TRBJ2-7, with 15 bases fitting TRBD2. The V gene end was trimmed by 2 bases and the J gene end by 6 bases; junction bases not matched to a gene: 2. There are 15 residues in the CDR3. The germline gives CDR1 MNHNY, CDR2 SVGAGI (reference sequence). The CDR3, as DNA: TGTGCCAGCAGTTACGAGGGACTAGCGGGAGGCGAGCAGTACTTC. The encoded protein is CASSYEGLAGGEQYF.

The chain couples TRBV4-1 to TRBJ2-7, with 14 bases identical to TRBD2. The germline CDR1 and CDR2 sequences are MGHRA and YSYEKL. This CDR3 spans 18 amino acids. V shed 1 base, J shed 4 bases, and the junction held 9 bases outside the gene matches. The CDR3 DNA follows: TGCGCCAGCAGCCAAGGCTCGGGACTAGCGGGAGATGGTTACGAGCAGTACTTC. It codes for CASSQGSGLAGDGYEQYF.

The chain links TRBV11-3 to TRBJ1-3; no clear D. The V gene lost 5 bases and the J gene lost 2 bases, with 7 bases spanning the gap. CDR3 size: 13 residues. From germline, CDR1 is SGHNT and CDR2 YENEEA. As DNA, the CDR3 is TGTGCCAGCAGCCCCCCTCCTGGAAACACCATATATTTT. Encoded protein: CASSPPPGNTIYF.

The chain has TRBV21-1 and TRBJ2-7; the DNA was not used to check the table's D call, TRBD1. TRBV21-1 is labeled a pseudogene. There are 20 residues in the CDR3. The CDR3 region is CASSKEKIQRPQGAIDEQYF. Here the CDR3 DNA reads TGTGCCAGCAGCAAAGAGAAGATTCAGCGCCCACAGGGGGCGATCGACGAGCAGTACTTC.

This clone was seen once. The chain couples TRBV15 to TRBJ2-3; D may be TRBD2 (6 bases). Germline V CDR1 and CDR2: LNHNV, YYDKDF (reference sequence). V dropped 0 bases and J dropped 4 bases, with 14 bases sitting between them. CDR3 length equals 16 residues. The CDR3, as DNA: TGTGCCACCAGCAGAGATGGGGACGGGAGCGCAGATACGCAGTATTTT. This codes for CATSRDGDGSADTQYF.